This paragraph covers one T cell receptor (beta chain) sequence. The Seattle patients joined while their infection was active and were tracked longitudinally afterward. Some clones are missing from TCRdb's copy, which holds only in-frame ones; the method was immunoSEQ multiplex PCR. The data hold about 260,000 clones, with about nine tenths observed a single time. This sample stems from a study of blood T cell repertoires in COVID-19. About the study: There were acute and convalescent COVID-19 samples, and they came from the United States, Italy and Spain.

The sequence came from a young adult with COVID-19, enrolled during active disease. The sample was peripheral blood.

The CDR3 DNA sequence: TGCGCCAGCAGCCAAGAGGGGAGAGGGGACAGTCCCCACTTT. Translating gives CASSQEGRGDSPHF. This chain uses TRBV4-1 with TRBJ1-6; TRBD1 matches 7 bases. CDR3 length equals 14 residues. The trim removed 0 bases at V and 18 bases at J, leaving 11 bases unmatched. The germline V gene encodes CDR1 MGHRA and CDR2 YSYEKL.